The 24 T cell receptor beta chains in this list originate from one sample, sequenced in a study of shared clonotypes between healthy human individuals (dated by TCRdb to about 2020). Libraries were made using the immunoSEQ multiplex PCR assay. As stored in TCRdb, this immuneACCESS dataset retains in-frame rearrangements with V and J assigned. A fraction of the clones does not appear; measured against another copy, unresolved V genes explain less than half of the discrepancy, and the remainder lacks a known reason. The sample has 2 million to 2.5 million clones on record, about nine tenths of them singletons. The ten largest clones add up to approximately 0.41% of the sample. The sequencing input was naive CD4+ T cells from PBMCs. What this sample's cell subset or site label stands for: CD45RA+ positively selected. Source of these receptors: a man aged 18 to 30 in good health. Some clones in this sample may be carry-over from other donors' samples.

This chain uses TRBV5-6 with TRBJ2-5; D ambiguous. The germline gives CDR1 SGHDT, CDR2 YYEEEE. The length of the CDR3 is 14 residues. V lost 4 bases and J 1 base, leaving 11 bases between the germline ends. CDR3 sequence reads: CASSRTGSQETQYF. As DNA, the CDR3 is TGTGCCAGCAGCCGGACGGGCAGCCAAGAGACCCAGTACTTC.

This chain connects TRBV9 to TRBJ2-2, with D possibly TRBD2 on 6 matching bases. This CDR3 is built from 14 residues. V was shortened by 9 bases and J by 3 bases, with 15 bases between the two germline ends. The germline CDR1 and CDR2 sequences are SGDLS and YYNGEE. CDR3 DNA sequence: TGTGCCACTGAGGGCGGGAAGGACACCGGGGAGCTGTTTTTT. This translates into CATEGGKDTGELFF.

The chain joins TRBV4-3 to TRBJ1-2; no clear D gene. This CDR3 has 16 residues. V lost 0 bases, J lost 4 bases, and 15 bases lay in between. Germline CDR1 and CDR2: LGHNA and YSLEER. The DNA for the CDR3 is TGCGCCAGCAGCCAAGATCCCGCGGGAAGCTTCTATGGCTACACCTTC. Translated, it gives CASSQDPAGSFYGYTF.

About this clone itself: Other DNA sequences in the same sample also yield this CDR3. CDR3: CASRGDGTYEQYF. The DNA for the CDR3 is TGTGCCAGCAGGGGGGACGGAACATACGAGCAGTACTTC. The chain couples TRBV2 to TRBJ2-7; D tentatively fits TRBD1 or TRBD2 (5 bases each). Per germline, CDR1 SNHLY and CDR2 FYNNEI. The ends were cut back, 6 bases at V and 4 bases at J, with 13 bases in the middle. This CDR3 region has 13 residues.

V is TRBV5-4 and J is TRBJ1-1, with D perhaps matching TRBD1 (6 bases). Between the trimmed V and J ends, which lost 5 bases and 5 bases, there was a span of 16 bases. The CDR3 is 14 amino acids. The germline gives CDR1 SGHNT, CDR2 YYREEE (reference sequence). DNA of the CDR3: TGTGCCAGCAGACCCCCGGGGGGCGGAACTGAAGCTTTCTTT. Translation gives CASRPPGGGTEAFF. Variable domain in full (rest from reference TRBV5-4 and TRBJ1-1): ETGVTQSPTHLIKTRGQQVTLRCSSQSGHNTVSWYQQALGQGPQFIFQYYREEENGRGNFPPRFSGLQFPNYSSELNVNALELDDSALYLCASRPPGGGTEAFFGQGTRLTVV.

The chain links TRBV2 to TRBJ2-1; 12 bases line up with TRBD2. J gave up 2 bases and V 2 bases, and 22 bases lay outside the gene matches. The CDR3 consists of 23 residues. Germline loops: CDR1 SNHLY, CDR2 FYNNEI. The CDR3 DNA follows: TGTGCCAGCAGTGAAAAGGGACTAGCGGGTCTACGGGGGTGGAGTAATACCTACAATGAGCAGTTCTTC. It specifies CASSEKGLAGLRGWSNTYNEQFF.

This clone was counted a single time. The chain uses TRBV2 and TRBJ1-3; D possibly corresponds to TRBD1 (5 bases). V was shortened by 7 bases and J by 1 base, with 14 bases between the two germline ends. There are 15 residues in the CDR3. Germline CDR1 reads SNHLY; CDR2 reads FYNNEI. CDR3 protein: CASIMRTSSGNTIYF. The CDR3 DNA reads as TGTGCCAGCATCATGCGGACATCTTCTGGAAACACCATATATTTT.

The chain links TRBV7-9 to TRBJ1-1, with a weak D call TRBD1 (5 bases). This CDR3 has 15 amino acids. V lost 1 base and J 1 base, leaving 10 bases between the germline ends. Germline V lookup: CDR1 SEHNR, CDR2 FQNEAQ (reference sequence). The CDR3 region has the DNA TGTGCCAGCAGCTTAGAGTCGCAGGGGAACACTGAAGCTTTCTTT. Translated: CASSLESQGNTEAFF.

The chain carries TRBV7-2 and TRBJ2-2, with 7 nucleotides matching TRBD1. This CDR3 contains 17 residues. With 3 bases clipped from V and 1 base from J, the junction kept 8 bases outside the gene matches. The germline CDR1 and CDR2 sequences are SGHTA and FQGNSA. CDR3 sequence: CASSFHRGRGNTGELFF. The CDR3 nucleotides are TGTGCCAGCAGCTTCCACAGGGGCCGAGGGAACACCGGGGAGCTGTTTTTT.

The chain combines TRBV5-1 with TRBJ1-1; the D gene is possibly TRBD1 (5 bases). Trimming cost V 7 bases and J 4 bases, with 17 bases left between them. The CDR3 is made up of 14 amino acids. Germline CDR1 SGHRS, CDR2 YFSETQ. CDR3 DNA: TGCGCCAGCTCCTCCGGGGCCGGCGGCACTGAAGCTTTCTTT. Its translation is CASSSGAGGTEAFF.

This clone was seen once. This chain links TRBV7-9 with TRBJ2-2; a possible D gene is TRBD2 (5 bases). V lost 7 bases to trimming and J lost 4 bases, with 13 bases between them. The CDR3 loop spans 14 amino acids. The germline V gene encodes CDR1 SEHNR and CDR2 FQNEAQ (reference sequence). The CDR3 is CASNEYGVTGELFF. CDR3 bases: TGTGCCAGCAACGAATACGGGGTCACCGGGGAGCTGTTTTTT.

The chain recombines TRBV10-3 with TRBJ1-1, with 8 bases matching TRBD1. The V gene's germline CDR1 is ENHRY and CDR2 SYGVKD. The J segment lost 5 bases and the V segment lost 6 bases, leaving 8 bases of the junction unmatched. The CDR3 is made up of 14 amino acids. CDR3 nucleotides: TGTGCCATCAGCCCTCAGGGGGCTATGACTGAAGCTTTCTTT. Amino acid sequence: CAISPQGAMTEAFF.

The chain recombines TRBV29-1 with TRBJ1-4; TRBD1 might be the D (6 bases). Germline values: CDR1 SQVTM, CDR2 ANQGSEA. CDR3 length: 12 residues. Trimming shortened V by 5 bases and J by 8 bases, and 12 bases separated the two germline ends. CDR3 amino acids: CSVTGHDEKLFF. The CDR3 DNA sequence: TGCAGCGTTACAGGGCATGACGAAAAACTGTTTTTT.

The rearrangement links TRBV7-3 to TRBJ2-2, with D perhaps matching TRBD1 (5 bases). This CDR3 region has 16 residues. The V gene lost 5 bases and the J gene lost 4 bases, with 17 bases spanning the gap. Germline V gene lookup returns CDR1 SGHTA and CDR2 FQGTGA. CDR3 bases: TGTGCCAGCAGCCCACCAAGGGGCTTCGGCACCGGGGAGCTGTTTTTT. Residues: CASSPPRGFGTGELFF. The whole variable domain, remainder taken from reference TRBV7-3 and TRBJ2-2, is GAGVSQTPSNKVTEKGKYVELRCDPISGHTALYWYRQSLGQGPEFLIYFQGTGAADDSGLPNDRFFAVRPEGSVSTLKIQRTERGDSAVYLCASSPPRGFGTGELFFGEGSRLTVL.

V gene TRBV25-1 combines with J gene TRBJ2-7, with D perhaps matching TRBD2 (6 bases). V was trimmed by 6 bases and J by 4 bases, leaving 19 bases between them. The CDR3 is 15 amino acids. CDR1 MGHDK and CDR2 SYGVNS come from the germline V gene. CDR3 bases: TGTGCCAGCAGCCTTGGGGGGATCTCGGGGTACGAGCAGTACTTC. Amino acids: CASSLGGISGYEQYF.

The V gene is TRBV2, the J gene TRBJ2-1; 11 bases align to TRBD1. The CDR3 spans 14 residues. The junction had 6 bases not matched to a gene; V was cut back by 8 bases and J by 6 bases. Germline CDR1 and CDR2: SNHLY and FYNNEI. The CDR3 sequence is CASVRGTGGNEQFF. Here the CDR3 DNA reads TGTGCCAGCGTGAGGGGGACAGGGGGCAATGAGCAGTTCTTC.

This chain links TRBV4-2 with TRBJ2-1; D gene unclear. The CDR3 is 12 amino acids. CDR1 and CDR2 from the germline V gene are LGHNA and YNFKEQ. Trimming removed 5 bases from V and 5 bases from J, with 7 bases in between. The CDR3 DNA reads TGTGCCAGCAGCTCCGACAACAATGAGCAGTTCTTC. Protein product: CASSSDNNEQFF.

V gene TRBV7-2 combines with J gene TRBJ2-7; D may be TRBD2 (5 bases). The CDR3 consists of 17 residues. Trimming left V 1 base short and J 2 bases short, with 18 bases between. Germline V CDR1 and CDR2: SGHTA, FQGNSA. CDR3 region: CASSLVSTGNPPYEQYF. CDR3 bases: TGTGCCAGCAGCTTAGTCTCTACGGGAAACCCACCCTACGAGCAGTACTTC.

On this clone itself: Other nucleotide sequences from this sample produce the same CDR3. The chain is built from TRBV28 and TRBJ1-1; D possibly corresponds to TRBD1 (5 bases). Germline V gene lookup returns CDR1 MDHEN and CDR2 SYDVKM. Trimming left V 5 bases short and J 5 bases short, with 12 bases between. This CDR3 is 13 amino acids long. CDR3 protein: CASSLRGGTEAFF. The CDR3, as DNA: TGTGCCAGCAGTCTAAGGGGCGGAACTGAAGCTTTCTTT.

This clone was observed a single time. V gene TRBV6-6 combines with J gene TRBJ2-1; no reliable D call. Germline V gene data show CDR1 as MNHNY and CDR2 as SVGAGI (reference sequence). There are 11 residues in the CDR3. The ends were cut back, 6 bases at V and 3 bases at J, with 3 bases in the middle. This CDR3 reads CASRDYNEQFF. Written as DNA, the CDR3 is TGTGCCAGCAGGGACTACAATGAGCAGTTCTTC.

The rearrangement joins TRBV2 to TRBJ2-5, with D hard to call. Between the trimmed V and J ends, which lost 3 bases and 7 bases, there was a span of 12 bases. The CDR3 covers 13 residues. Per the germline V gene, CDR1 is SNHLY and CDR2 is FYNNEI. This chain's CDR3 is CASSESFAGTQYF. CDR3 in DNA: TGTGCCAGCAGTGAGAGCTTTGCTGGGACCCAGTACTTC.

The gene calls are TRBV18 and TRBJ2-7; D assignment may be TRBD1 or TRBD2 (5 bases each). There are 14 residues in the CDR3. Germline CDR1 is KGHSH and CDR2 is LQKENI. V was pared by 6 bases and J by 4 bases, with 16 bases between. CDR3 coding DNA: TGTGCCAGCTCCCCGTCGGGACGCCGGTACGAGCAGTACTTC. It codes for CASSPSGRRYEQYF.

This chain uses TRBV7-8 with TRBJ2-2; the match to TRBD1 covers 10 bases. The V segment lost 0 bases and the J segment 6 bases; nucleotides outside the gene matches: 4. Looked up from germline, CDR1 is SGHVS and CDR2 is FQNEAQ. This CDR3 spans 16 amino acids. The CDR3 loop is CASSLAGQGRAGELFF. In DNA, the CDR3 is TGTGCCAGCAGCTTAGCGGGACAGGGGCGCGCCGGGGAGCTGTTTTTT.

In its sample, this clone was seen once. The V gene is TRBV18, the J gene TRBJ1-2, with unresolved D. CDR3 length: 16 residues. V was trimmed by 3 bases and J by 5 bases, leaving 19 bases between them. Germline-derived CDR1 and CDR2 are KGHSH and LQKENI. For the CDR3, the DNA is TGTGCCAGCTCACCCCCCCGTGGGTTGAACCTATATGGCTACACCTTC. Its protein product is CASSPPRGLNLYGYTF.